Listed below are T cell receptor beta chains from one sample, sequenced in a study of PD-1 blockade in classical Hodgkin lymphoma. Sequencing used immunoSEQ multiplex PCR; TCRdb keeps in-frame clones, though not all of them. The table lists 110,000 or so clones, roughly nine tenths of them singletons. Here the sequenced sample was peripheral blood mononuclear cells (PBMCs), taken before the second cycle of nivolumab. Receptors originate from a human donor with classical Hodgkin lymphoma. The CDR3 runs from the conserved cysteine through the conserved F or W. The order of the fields is V gene, J gene, CDR3 length, D gene, CDR3 DNA, CDR3 protein. A D gene is named only where the DNA matches it firmly.

V gene: TRBV5-5
J gene: TRBJ1-2
CDR3 length: 16
D gene: TRBD1
CDR3 DNA: TGTGCCAGCAGCCCGATTCCGGGACAGGGTAACGGTGGCTACACCTTC
CDR3 protein: CASSPIPGQGNGGYTF

V gene: TRBV5-1
J gene: TRBJ2-3
CDR3 length: 14
D gene: NA
CDR3 DNA: TGCGCCAGCAGCTTGGAAGGAGTGGCAGATACGCAGTATTTT
CDR3 protein: CASSLEGVADTQYF

V gene: TRBV27
J gene: TRBJ1-6
CDR3 length: 13
D gene: NA
CDR3 DNA: TGTGCCAGCAGTTTAGGGGGTCGTTCACCCCTCCACTTT
CDR3 protein: CASSLGGRSPLHF

V gene: TRBV5-6
J gene: TRBJ1-1
CDR3 length: 13
D gene: NA
CDR3 DNA: TGTGCCAGCATCAACTTCGGGGGTACTGAAGCTTTCTTT
CDR3 protein: CASINFGGTEAFF

V gene: TRBV27
J gene: TRBJ1-5
CDR3 length: 13
D gene: NA
CDR3 DNA: TGTGCCAGCAGTTTCGACAGTACTCAGCCCCAGCATTTT
CDR3 protein: CASSFDSTQPQHF

V gene: TRBV7-2
J gene: TRBJ2-1
CDR3 length: 16
D gene: TRBD2
CDR3 DNA: TGTGCCAGCAGCTTAGCAGAGGGACTAGCGGGAAACGAGCAGTTCTTC
CDR3 protein: CASSLAEGLAGNEQFF

V gene: TRBV6-6
J gene: TRBJ1-1
CDR3 length: 13
D gene: NA
CDR3 DNA: TGTGCCAGCAGTTACGAGTCGAATACTGAAGCTTTCTTT
CDR3 protein: CASSYESNTEAFF

V gene: TRBV5-1
J gene: TRBJ1-2
CDR3 length: 15
D gene: TRBD1
CDR3 DNA: TGCGCCAGCAGCTCCCAAGTTGGGACAGTCTATGGCTACACCTTC
CDR3 protein: CASSSQVGTVYGYTF

V gene: TRBV28
J gene: TRBJ2-7
CDR3 length: 12
D gene: NA
CDR3 DNA: TGTGCCAGCAGTTCACCCAACTACGAGCAGTACTTC
CDR3 protein: CASSSPNYEQYF

V gene: TRBV4-3
J gene: TRBJ1-1
CDR3 length: 16
D gene: NA
CDR3 DNA: TGCGCCAGCAGCCAGATACCCGACAGGAGGGGCTCTGAAGCTTTCTTT
CDR3 protein: CASSQIPDRRGSEAFF

V gene: TRBV18
J gene: TRBJ2-6
CDR3 length: 17
D gene: TRBD1
CDR3 DNA: TGTGCCAGCTCACCAGGGACAGGGGGCACTGGGGCCAACGTCCTGACTTTC
CDR3 protein: CASSPGTGGTGANVLTF

V gene: TRBV4-1
J gene: TRBJ2-3
CDR3 length: 14
D gene: TRBD1
CDR3 DNA: TGCGCCAGCAGCGGACAGGCCATTTTAGATACGCAGTATTTT
CDR3 protein: CASSGQAILDTQYF

V gene: TRBV5-1
J gene: TRBJ2-6
CDR3 length: 19
D gene: TRBD1
CDR3 DNA: TGCGCCAGCAGCTACTCGTTGACAGGGAGTGGTTCTGGGGCCAACGTCCTGACTTTC
CDR3 protein: CASSYSLTGSGSGANVLTF

V gene: TRBV7-9
J gene: TRBJ2-1
CDR3 length: 13
D gene: NA
CDR3 DNA: TGTGCCAGCAGCTTAGTTCTGGGGGGCGAGCAGTTCTTC
CDR3 protein: CASSLVLGGEQFF

V gene: TRBV4-2
J gene: TRBJ2-3
CDR3 length: 16
D gene: NA
CDR3 DNA: TGTGCCAGCAGCCAAGATATACAGGGTATCACAGATACGCAGTATTTT
CDR3 protein: CASSQDIQGITDTQYF

V gene: TRBV7-2
J gene: TRBJ1-5
CDR3 length: 14
D gene: TRBD1
CDR3 DNA: TGTGCCAGCAGCCAAACAGGGGCTTTGGGGCCCCAGCATTTT
CDR3 protein: CASSQTGALGPQHF